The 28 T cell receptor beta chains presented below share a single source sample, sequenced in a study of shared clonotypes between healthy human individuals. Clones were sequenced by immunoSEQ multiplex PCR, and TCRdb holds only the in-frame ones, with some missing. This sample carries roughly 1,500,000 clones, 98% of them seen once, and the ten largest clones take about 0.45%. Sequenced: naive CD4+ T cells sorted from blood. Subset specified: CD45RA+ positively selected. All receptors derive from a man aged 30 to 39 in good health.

CDR3 nucleotide sequence: TGCGCCAGCAGCCAACCTGTCAGGGGTGACGGAAACACCATATATTTT. This gives the protein CASSQPVRGDGNTIYF. This rearrangement joins TRBV4-1 to TRBJ1-3; tentative D call: TRBD1 (6 bases). CDR3 size: 16 residues. Trimming left V 2 bases short and J 4 bases short, with 15 bases between. CDR1 and CDR2 (germline): MGHRA, YSYEKL.

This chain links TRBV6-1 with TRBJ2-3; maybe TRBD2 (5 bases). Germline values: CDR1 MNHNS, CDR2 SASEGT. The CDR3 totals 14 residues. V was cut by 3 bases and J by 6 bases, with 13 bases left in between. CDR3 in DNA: TGTGCCAGCAGTGAGGTGGGAGTGGGGGATACGCAGTATTTT. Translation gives CASSEVGVGDTQYF.

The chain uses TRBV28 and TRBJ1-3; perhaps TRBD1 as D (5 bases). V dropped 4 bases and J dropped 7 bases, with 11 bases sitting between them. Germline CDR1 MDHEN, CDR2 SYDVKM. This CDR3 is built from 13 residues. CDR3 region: CASSSGGTNTIYF. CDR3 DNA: TGTGCCAGCAGTTCCGGGGGGACCAACACCATATATTTT.

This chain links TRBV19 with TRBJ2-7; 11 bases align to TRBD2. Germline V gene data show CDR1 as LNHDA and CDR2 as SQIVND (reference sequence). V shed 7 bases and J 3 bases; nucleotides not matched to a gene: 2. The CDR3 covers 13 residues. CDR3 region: CASTGTSGYEQYF. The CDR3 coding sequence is TGTGCCAGTACCGGGACTAGCGGCTACGAGCAGTACTTC.

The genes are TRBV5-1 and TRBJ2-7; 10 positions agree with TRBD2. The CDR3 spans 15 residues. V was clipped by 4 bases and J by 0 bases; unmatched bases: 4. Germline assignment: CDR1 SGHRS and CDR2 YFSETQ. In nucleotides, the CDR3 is TGCGCCAGCAGCCCTAGCGGGGGAAGCTCCTACGAGCAGTACTTC. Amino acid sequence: CASSPSGGSSYEQYF.

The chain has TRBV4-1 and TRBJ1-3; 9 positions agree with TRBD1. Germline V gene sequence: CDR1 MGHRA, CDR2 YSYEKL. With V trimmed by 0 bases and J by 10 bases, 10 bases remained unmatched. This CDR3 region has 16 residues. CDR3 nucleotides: TGCGCCAGCAGCCAAGACCCGGGACAGGGTGCGGGGACCATATATTTT. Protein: CASSQDPGQGAGTIYF.

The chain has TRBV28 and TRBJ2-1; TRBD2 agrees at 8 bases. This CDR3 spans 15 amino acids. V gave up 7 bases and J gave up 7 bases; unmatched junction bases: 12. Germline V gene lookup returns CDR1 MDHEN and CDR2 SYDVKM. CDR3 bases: TGTGCCAGCATCGTAAGCGGGAGTACGGGTAATGAGCAGTTCTTC. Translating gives CASIVSGSTGNEQFF.

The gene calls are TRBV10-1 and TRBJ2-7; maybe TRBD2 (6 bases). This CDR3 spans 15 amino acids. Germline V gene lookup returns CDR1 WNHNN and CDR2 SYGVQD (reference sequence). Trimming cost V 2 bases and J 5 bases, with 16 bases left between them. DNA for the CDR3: TGCGCCAGCAGTGAGAGCGCACAGGAGGGTAACGAGCAGTACTTC. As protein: CASSESAQEGNEQYF.

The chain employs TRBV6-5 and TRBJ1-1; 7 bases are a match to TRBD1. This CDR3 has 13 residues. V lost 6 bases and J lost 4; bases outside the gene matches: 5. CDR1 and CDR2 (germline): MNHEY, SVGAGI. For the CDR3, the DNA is TGTGCCAGCAGACCCGGACAGGTCACTGAAGCTTTCTTT. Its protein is CASRPGQVTEAFF.

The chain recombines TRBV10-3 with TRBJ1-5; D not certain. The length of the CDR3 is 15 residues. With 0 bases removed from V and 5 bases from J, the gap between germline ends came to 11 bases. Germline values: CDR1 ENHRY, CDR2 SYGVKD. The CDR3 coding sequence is TGTGCCATCAGTGAGTCGCAGATCAGCGATCAGCCCCAGCATTTT. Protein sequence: CAISESQISDQPQHF.

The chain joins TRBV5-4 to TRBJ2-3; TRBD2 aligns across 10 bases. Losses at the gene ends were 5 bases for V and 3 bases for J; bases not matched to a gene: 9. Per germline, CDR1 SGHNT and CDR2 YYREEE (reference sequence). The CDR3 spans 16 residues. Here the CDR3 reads CASSPAQAGGTDTQYF. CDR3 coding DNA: TGTGCCAGCAGTCCTGCTCAAGCGGGAGGGACAGATACGCAGTATTTT.

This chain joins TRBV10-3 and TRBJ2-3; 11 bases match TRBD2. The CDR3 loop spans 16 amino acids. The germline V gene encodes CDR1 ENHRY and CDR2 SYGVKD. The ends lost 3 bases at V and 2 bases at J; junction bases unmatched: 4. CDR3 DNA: TGTGCCATCAGTGACGGGACTAGCGGACTCACAGATACGCAGTATTTT. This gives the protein CAISDGTSGLTDTQYF.

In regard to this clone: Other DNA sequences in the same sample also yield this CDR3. In DNA, the CDR3 is TGCGCCAGCAGCCAAACAGGGGGATCCTACGAGCAGTACTTC. It yields the protein CASSQTGGSYEQYF. This chain links TRBV5-1 with TRBJ2-7, with 8 nucleotides matching TRBD1. V gave up 4 bases and J gave up 1 base; unmatched junction bases: 4. The CDR3 runs to 14 residues. Germline CDR1 SGHRS, CDR2 YFSETQ.

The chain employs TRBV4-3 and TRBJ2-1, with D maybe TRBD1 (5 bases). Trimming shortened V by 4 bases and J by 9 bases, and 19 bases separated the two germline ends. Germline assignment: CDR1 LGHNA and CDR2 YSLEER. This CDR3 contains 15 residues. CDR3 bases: TGCGCCAGCAGCCCCTTGGGGCCCGCAGGCGGTGAGCAGTTCTTC. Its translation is CASSPLGPAGGEQFF.

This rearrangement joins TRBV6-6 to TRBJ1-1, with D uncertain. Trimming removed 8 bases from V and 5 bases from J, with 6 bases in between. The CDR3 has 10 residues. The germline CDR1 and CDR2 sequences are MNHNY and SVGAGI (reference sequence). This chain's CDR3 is CASGRTEAFF. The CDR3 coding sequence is TGTGCCAGCGGCCGGACTGAAGCTTTCTTT.

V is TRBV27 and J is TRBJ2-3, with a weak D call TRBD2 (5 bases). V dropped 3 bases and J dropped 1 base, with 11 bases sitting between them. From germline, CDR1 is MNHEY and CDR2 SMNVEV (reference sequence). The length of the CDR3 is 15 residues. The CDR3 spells CASSFSGRGTDTQYF. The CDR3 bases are TGTGCCAGCAGTTTCAGTGGGAGAGGCACAGATACGCAGTATTTT.

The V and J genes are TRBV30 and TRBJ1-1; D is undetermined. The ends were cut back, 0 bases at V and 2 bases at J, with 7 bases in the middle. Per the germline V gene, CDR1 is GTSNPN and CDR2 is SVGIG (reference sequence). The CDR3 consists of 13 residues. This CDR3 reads CAWSVNLNTEAFF. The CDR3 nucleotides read TGTGCCTGGAGTGTAAACTTAAACACTGAAGCTTTCTTT.

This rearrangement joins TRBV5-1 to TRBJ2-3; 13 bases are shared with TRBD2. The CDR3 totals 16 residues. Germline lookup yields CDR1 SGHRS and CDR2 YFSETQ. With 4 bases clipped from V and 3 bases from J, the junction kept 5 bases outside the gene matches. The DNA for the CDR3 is TGCGCCAGCAGCGCGGGACTAGCGGGATTTACAGATACGCAGTATTTT. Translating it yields CASSAGLAGFTDTQYF.

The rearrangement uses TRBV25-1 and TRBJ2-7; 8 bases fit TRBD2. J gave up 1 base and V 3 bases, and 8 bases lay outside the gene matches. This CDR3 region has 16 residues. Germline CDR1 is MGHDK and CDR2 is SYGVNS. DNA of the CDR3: TGTGCCAGCAGTGATGCGGGTAGCGGGAAATCCTACGAGCAGTACTTC. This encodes CASSDAGSGKSYEQYF.

The CDR3 loop reads CATSRTPGHATGELFF. The CDR3 DNA sequence: TGTGCCACCAGCAGAACCCCGGGACATGCCACCGGGGAGCTGTTTTTT. The rearrangement links TRBV15 to TRBJ2-2, with a possible D match to TRBD1 (6 bases). Trimming pared 2 bases from V and 4 bases from J, leaving 14 bases between. Germline CDR1 is LNHNV and CDR2 is YYDKDF (reference sequence). The CDR3 totals 16 residues.

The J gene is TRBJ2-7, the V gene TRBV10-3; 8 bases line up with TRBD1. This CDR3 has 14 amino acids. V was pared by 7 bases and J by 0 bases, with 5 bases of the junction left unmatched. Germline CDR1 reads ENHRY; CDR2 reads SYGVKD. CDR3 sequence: CAIMAGGASYEQYF. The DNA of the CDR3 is TGTGCCATCATGGCAGGGGGCGCCTCCTACGAGCAGTACTTC.

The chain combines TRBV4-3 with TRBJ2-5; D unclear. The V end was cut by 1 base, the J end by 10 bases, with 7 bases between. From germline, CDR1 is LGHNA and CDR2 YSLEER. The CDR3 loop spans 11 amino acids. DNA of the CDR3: TGCGCCAGCAGCCAAGCGGACCTCCAGTACTTC. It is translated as CASSQADLQYF.

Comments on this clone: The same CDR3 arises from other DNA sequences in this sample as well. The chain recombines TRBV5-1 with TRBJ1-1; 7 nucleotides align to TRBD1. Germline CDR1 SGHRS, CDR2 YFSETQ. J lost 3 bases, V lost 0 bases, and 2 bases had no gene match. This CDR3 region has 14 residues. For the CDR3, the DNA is TGCGCCAGCAGCTTGGGAACAGGGGACACTGAAGCTTTCTTT. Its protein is CASSLGTGDTEAFF. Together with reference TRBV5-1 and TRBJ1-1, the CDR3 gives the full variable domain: KAGVTQTPRYLIKTRGQQVTLSCSPISGHRSVSWYQQTPGQGLQFLFEYFSETQRNKGNFPGRFSGRQFSNSRSEMNVSTLELGDSALYLCASSLGTGDTEAFFGQGTRLTVV.

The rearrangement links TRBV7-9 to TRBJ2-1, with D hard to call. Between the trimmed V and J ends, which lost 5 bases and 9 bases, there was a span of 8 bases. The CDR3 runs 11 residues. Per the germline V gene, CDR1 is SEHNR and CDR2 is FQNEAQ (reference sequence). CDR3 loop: CASSPISEQFF. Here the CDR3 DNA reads TGTGCCAGCAGCCCAATTTCTGAGCAGTTCTTC.

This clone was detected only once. The CDR3 nucleotides are TGTGCCAGGGAGGACTACTCTGAAGAGACCCAGTACTTC. Encoded protein: CAREDYSEETQYF. V gene TRBV6-1 combines with J gene TRBJ2-5, with a possible D match to TRBD2 (6 bases). CDR3 length: 13 amino acids. V was shortened by 9 bases and J by 3 bases, with 14 bases between the two germline ends. The germline CDR1 and CDR2 sequences are MNHNS and SASEGT.

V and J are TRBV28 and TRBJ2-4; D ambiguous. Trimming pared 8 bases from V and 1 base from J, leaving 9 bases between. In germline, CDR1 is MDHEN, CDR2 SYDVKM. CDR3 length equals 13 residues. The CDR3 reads CASHMWAKNIQYF. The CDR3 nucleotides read TGTGCCAGCCATATGTGGGCCAAAAACATTCAGTACTTC. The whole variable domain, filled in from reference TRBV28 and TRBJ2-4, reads DVKVTQSSRYLVKRTGEKVFLECVQDMDHENMFWYRQDPGLGLRLIYFSYDVKMKEKGDIPEGYSVSREKKERFSLILESASTNQTSMYLCASHMWAKNIQYFGAGTRLSVL.

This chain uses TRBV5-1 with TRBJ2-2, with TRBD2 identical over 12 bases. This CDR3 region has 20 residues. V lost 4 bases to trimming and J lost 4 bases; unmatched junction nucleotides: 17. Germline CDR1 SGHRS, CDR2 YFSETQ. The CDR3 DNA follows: TGCGCCAGCAGCCGGCCGGGACTAGCGGGTCCTGGGAGTAGCACCGGGGAGCTGTTTTTT. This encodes CASSRPGLAGPGSSTGELFF.

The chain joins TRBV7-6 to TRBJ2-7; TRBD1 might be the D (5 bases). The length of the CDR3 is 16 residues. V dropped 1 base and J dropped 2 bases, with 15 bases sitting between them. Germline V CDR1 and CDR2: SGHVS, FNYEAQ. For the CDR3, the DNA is TGTGCCAGCAGCTTAGGGGCCCGACAGATAACCTACGAGCAGTACTTC. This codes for CASSLGARQITYEQYF. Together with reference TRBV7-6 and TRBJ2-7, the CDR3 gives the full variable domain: GAGVSQSPRYKVTKRGQDVALRCDPISGHVSLYWYRQALGQGPEFLTYFNYEAQQDKSGLPNDRFSAERPEGSISTLTIQRTEQRDSAMYRCASSLGARQITYEQYFGPGTRLTVT.